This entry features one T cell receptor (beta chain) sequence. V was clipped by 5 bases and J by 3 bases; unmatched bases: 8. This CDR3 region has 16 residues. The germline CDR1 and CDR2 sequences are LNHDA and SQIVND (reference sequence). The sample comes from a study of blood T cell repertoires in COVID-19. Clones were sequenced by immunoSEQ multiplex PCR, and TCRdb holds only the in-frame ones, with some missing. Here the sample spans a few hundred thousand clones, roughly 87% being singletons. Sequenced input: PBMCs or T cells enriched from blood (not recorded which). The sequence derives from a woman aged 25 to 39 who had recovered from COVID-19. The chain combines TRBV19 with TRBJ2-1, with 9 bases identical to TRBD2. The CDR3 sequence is CASSVTSGWGYNEQFF. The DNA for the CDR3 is TGTGCCAGTAGTGTCACTAGCGGGTGGGGCTACAATGAGCAGTTCTTC. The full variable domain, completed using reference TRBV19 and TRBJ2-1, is DGGITQSPKYLFRKEGQNVTLSCEQNLNHDAMYWYRQDPGQGLRLIYYSQIVNDFQKGDIAEGYSVSREKKESFPLTVTSAQKNPTAFYLCASSVTSGWGYNEQFFGPGTRLTVL.